This TCR beta chain was profiled in a study of shared clonotypes between healthy human individuals. Whole-study context: Aged 18 to 49, the donors were a couple of women and a few men.

Sorted-subset replicate PCR reactions contained approximately 190 ng DNA, corresponding to approximately 30,000 T cell genomes. Sequencing was performed with immunoSEQ multiplex PCR; in TCRdb, only in-frame clones are kept and a portion is missing. This table has millions of clones, over 85% appearing once. Whole-study results and caveats: Sharing of clonotypes among donors was expected to vary with sequencing depth.

Naivety among CD8 cells was defined by CD45RO negativity and positive CCR7 selection, thereby excluding terminally differentiated effector memory CD45RA+ cells. Recent acute infections and vaccinations were absent in the healthy HIV-negative adult donors. With respect to this clone: Antigen specificity is unknown.

The sequenced material came from naive CD8+ T cells sorted from blood. The receptor was derived from a man younger than 35 in good health.

The CDR3 DNA follows: TGCGCCAGCAGTGAGTCCGAGGGGAGGCAAGAGACCCAGTACTTC. Translating gives CASSESEGRQETQYF. This chain connects TRBV10-1 to TRBJ2-5; tentative D call: TRBD2 (6 bases). The V end was cut by 0 bases, the J end by 2 bases, with 10 bases between. CDR1 WNHNN and CDR2 SYGVQD come from the germline V gene (reference sequence). There are 15 residues in the CDR3.